Given below is one T cell receptor beta chain in context. A read error may produce the germline difference seen at one junction end. The data belong to a study of tumor and adjacent non-tumor tissue in lung cancer. The template was RNA from unsorted bulk tissue. Distant lung tissue was collected more than 3 cm away from the tumor edge. Three rounds of nested PCR, following a modified ARM-PCR protocol, produced the TCRbeta library. TCRdb itself ran the multiplex PCR reads through MiXCR, one entry per CDR3 protein. The sample carries 90,000 to 100,000 distinct CDR3 sequences, approximately 80% recorded once. This CDR3 has 14 residues. In germline, CDR1 is ENHRY, CDR2 SYGVKD.

The source of this sequence is a man aged 60 to 75 with small cell lung cancer. Sequencing was carried out using distant non-tumor lung tissue. The J gene is TRBJ2-5, the V gene TRBV10-3; D ambiguous. CDR3 protein: CTISDSQMKETQYF. The CDR3 nucleotides read TGTACCATCAGTGACTCTCAAATGAAAGAGACCCAGTACTTC.